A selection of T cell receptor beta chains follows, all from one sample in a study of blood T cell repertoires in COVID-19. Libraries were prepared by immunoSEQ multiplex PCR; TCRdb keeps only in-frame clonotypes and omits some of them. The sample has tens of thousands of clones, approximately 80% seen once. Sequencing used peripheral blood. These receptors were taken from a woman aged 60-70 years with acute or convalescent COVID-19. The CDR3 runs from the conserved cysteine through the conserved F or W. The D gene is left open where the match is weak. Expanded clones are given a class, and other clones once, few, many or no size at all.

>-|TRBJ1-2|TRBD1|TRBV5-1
TGCGCCAGCAGCTTGTTAGGACAGGGGGGATCTTATAACTATGGCTACACCTTC
CASSLLGQGGSYNYGYTF
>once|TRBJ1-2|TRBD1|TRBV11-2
TGTGCCAGCAGCTTGACAGGGAGCTATGGCTACACCTTC
CASSLTGSYGYTF
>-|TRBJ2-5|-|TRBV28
TGTGCCAGCAGTCCAGGGAGGAGGTTCCAAGAGACCCAGTACTTC
CASSPGRRFQETQYF
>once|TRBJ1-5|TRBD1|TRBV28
TGTGCCAGCAACATAGACAGGGGAGGGCTTTGGGATCAGCCCCAGCATTTT
CASNIDRGGLWDQPQHF
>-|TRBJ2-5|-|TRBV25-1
TGTGCCAGCAGTGAAAACGGACTGACGAGCCTTGGGACCCAGTACTTC
CASSENGLTSLGTQYF
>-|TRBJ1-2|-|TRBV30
TGTGCCTGGACCCGGGGAGCGGCTAACTATGGCTACACCTTC
CAWTRGAANYGYTF
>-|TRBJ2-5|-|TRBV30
TGTGCCTGGAGAGGGCGAGGGGAGACCCAGTACTTC
CAWRGRGETQYF
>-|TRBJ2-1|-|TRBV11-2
TGTGCCAGCAGCTTATTCAAAACGCAGTACAATGAGCAGTTCTTC
CASSLFKTQYNEQFF
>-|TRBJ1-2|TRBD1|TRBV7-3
TGTGCCAGCAGCCCGTTCTCAGGGGGCGGGCATGGCTACACCTTC
CASSPFSGGGHGYTF
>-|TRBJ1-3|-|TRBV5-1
TGCGCCAGCAGCCAAACAGGGCTGGGAAACACCATATATTTT
CASSQTGLGNTIYF
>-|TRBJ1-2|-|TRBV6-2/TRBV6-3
TGTGCCAGCAGTTACGCTGAAGGGAGAGGTGGCTACACCTTC
CASSYAEGRGGYTF
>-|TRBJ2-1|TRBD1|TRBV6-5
TGTGCCAGCAGTTCACAGGGGGATGAGCAGTTCTTC
CASSSQGDEQFF
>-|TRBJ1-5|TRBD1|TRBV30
TGTGCCTGGAGCCCTAAGGGACAGGGGACGTTTCAGCCCCAGCATTTT
CAWSPKGQGTFQPQHF
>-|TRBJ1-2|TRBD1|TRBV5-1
TGCGCCAGCAGCTTGGGGACAGGGGTTAGCTATGGCTACACCTTC
CASSLGTGVSYGYTF
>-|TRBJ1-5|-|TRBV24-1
TGTGCCACCAGTGATTTAAACCGTCCCGCGGGCGGCAATCAGCCCCAGCATTTT
CATSDLNRPAGGNQPQHF
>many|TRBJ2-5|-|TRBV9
TGTGCCAGCGCCCCCTCCGGGGGAGGGACCCAGTACTTC
CASAPSGGGTQYF
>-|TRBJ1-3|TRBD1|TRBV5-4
TGTGCCAGCAGCTCCGGGACAGGGGTATCGTCTGGAAACACCATATATTTT
CASSSGTGVSSGNTIYF
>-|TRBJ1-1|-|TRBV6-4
TGTGCCAGCAGAGTAAACGGGTGGCAGCCTGAAGCTTTCTTT
CASRVNGWQPEAFF
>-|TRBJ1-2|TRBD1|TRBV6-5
TGTGCCAGCAGTTACTCGTACAGGGGGACCTATGGCTACACCTTC
CASSYSYRGTYGYTF
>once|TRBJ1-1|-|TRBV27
TGTGCCAGCAGTTTACGAGATACAGCTTTCTTT
CASSLRDTAFF
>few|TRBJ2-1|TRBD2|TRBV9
TGTGCCAGCACGACTAGCGGGGCCGCCTACAATGAGCAGTTCTTC
CASTTSGAAYNEQFF
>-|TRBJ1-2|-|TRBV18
TGTGCCAGCTCACCACAGGGGTACGACTATGGCTACACCTTC
CASSPQGYDYGYTF
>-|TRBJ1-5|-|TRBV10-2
TGCGCCAGCAGTGAGGAGGGACACAGCAATCAGCCCCAGCATTTT
CASSEEGHSNQPQHF
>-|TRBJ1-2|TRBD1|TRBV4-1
TGCGCCAGCAGCCAGACTGGGACAGGCAACAACTATGGCTACACCTTC
CASSQTGTGNNYGYTF
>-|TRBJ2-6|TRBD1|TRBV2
TGTGCCAGCAACCCGGGACAGGGAAGAAGCTCTGGGGCCAACGTCCTGACTTTC
CASNPGQGRSSGANVLTF
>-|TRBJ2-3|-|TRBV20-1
TGCAGTGCTAGTGATAATTCTGCGGGCTCAGATACGCAGTATTTT
CSASDNSAGSDTQYF